The source of this T cell receptor (beta chain) is a study of T-cell reconstitution after alpha-beta-depleted transplantation in children. This clonotype was observed many times. Its cognate antigen is unknown. Unique molecular identifiers were built into the TCRbeta library. Via MiXCR, TCRdb re-called the PCR reads, giving one row per CDR3 protein. The sample lists about 230,000 distinct CDR3 sequences, roughly a tenth occurring once. J gave up 0 bases and V 5 bases, and 3 bases lay outside the gene matches. CDR3 length equals 15 residues. The germline CDR1 and CDR2 sequences are SGHTA and FQGNSA. Findings of the study overall: Among T cells one year after transplant, newly produced cells accounted for most counts and diversity. It was reported that alpha-beta T cells came from several hundred expanded graft clones (about two months after transplant). The high TCRbeta diversity at day 60 in some patients came from surviving recipient T cells and thymic progenitors.

Source: PBMCs, taken before TCRalphabeta/CD19-depleted stem cell transplant. J is TRBJ2-7 and V is TRBV7-2; 11 bases align to TRBD2. The TCR comes from a child younger than two with acute myeloid leukemia, due to receive a stem cell transplant. CDR3 sequence (DNA): TGTGCCAGCAGCCCAGGGACTAGCGGCTCCTACGAGCAGTACTTC. Its translation is CASSPGTSGSYEQYF.